The subject of this entry is one T cell receptor beta chain. Its specificity is not known. This sample is part of a study of CD8+ T cells in alopecia areata. Study-level points and caveats: Scalp data also include sequences from resident alphabeta T cells of normal skin. Mice gave a clearer picture of TCR sharing than patients did, possibly for HLA-related reasons. For lesional scalp, especially alopecia totalis/universalis, clonality was higher than in normal scalp.

This CDR3 spans 13 amino acids. The ends were cut back, 2 bases at V and 8 bases at J, with 10 bases in the middle. Germline V lookup: CDR1 SEHNR, CDR2 FQNEAQ (reference sequence). As the sequencing template, cDNA was produced by extracting RNA and reverse transcribing it. Only in-frame clones appear in the TCRdb table, and some are missing; sequencing was by immunoSEQ multiplex PCR. This sample carries about 2,700 clones, 55% to 70% of them seen once, and the ten largest clones take about 9.3%. The rearrangement joins TRBV7-9 to TRBJ2-1; D gene unclear. Sequencing was performed on skin. The receptor comes from a human donor in good health. For the CDR3, the DNA is TGTGCCAGCAGCTTAACCCCGGACCATGAGCAGTTCTTC. Translating gives CASSLTPDHEQFF. Full variable domain (missing parts from reference TRBV7-9 and TRBJ2-1): DTGVSQNPRHKITKRGQNVTFRCDPISEHNRLYWYRQTLGQGPEFLTYFQNEAQLEKSRLLSDRFSAERPKGSFSTLEIQRTEQGDSAMYLCASSLTPDHEQFFGPGTRLTVL.